This T cell receptor beta chain was captured in a study of T cell responses to AZD1222 COVID-19 vaccine. Study details: Second-dose recipients at about 4 or about 12 weeks were treated as one pooled group. General study findings and limits: Regions 160-218 and 743-854 held dominance among vaccine-associated CD4 TCRs, which spanned spike. Compared with day 0, the breadth and depth of the Spike-specific TCR repertoire rose significantly after two doses of AZD1222.

TCRdb's copy holds only in-frame clones and misses some; the assay was immunoSEQ multiplex PCR. The table includes 90,000 to 150,000 clones, 80% to 90% detected once. In germline, CDR1 is SGHTA, CDR2 FQGNSA. V shed 6 bases and J shed 5 bases, with 5 bases lying between them. The CDR3 runs to 10 residues. With regard to this clone: Its antigen is unidentified.

Sequencing used peripheral blood, obtained on day 0 of AZD1222 vaccination. The gene calls are TRBV7-2 and TRBJ2-7, with D tentatively TRBD1 or TRBD2 (5 bases each). The origin of this receptor is an adult in good health. The CDR3 bases are TGTGCCAGCAGGGGGGACGAGCAGTACTTC. This translates into CASRGDEQYF.